One and the same sample provided the 20 T cell receptor beta chains below, sequenced in a study of blood T cell repertoires in COVID-19. Sequencing was performed with immunoSEQ multiplex PCR; in TCRdb, only in-frame clones are kept and a portion is missing. Of 150,000 to 200,000 clones in the sample, more than 70% are singletons; the top ten hold around 14%. Sequencing was performed on peripheral blood. These receptors were obtained from a man aged 18 to 30 with active or convalescent COVID-19.

The V and J genes are TRBV4-1 and TRBJ2-3, with D possibly TRBD2 on 5 matching bases. Germline V CDR1 and CDR2: MGHRA, YSYEKL. The CDR3 length is 16 residues. V lost 0 bases, J lost 3 bases, and 13 bases lay in between. CDR3 nucleotide sequence: TGCGCCAGCAGCCAAGACACATCTGCGGGTACAGATACGCAGTATTTT. This codes for CASSQDTSAGTDTQYF.

V gene TRBV6-5 combines with J gene TRBJ1-5; tentative D call: TRBD1 (5 bases). Germline CDR1 MNHEY, CDR2 SVGAGI. This CDR3 contains 15 residues. V was clipped by 6 bases and J by 2 bases, with 14 bases between them. DNA for the CDR3: TGTGCCAGCAGGACAGCCCAAGGTGGCAATCAGCCCCAGCATTTT. Its translation is CASRTAQGGNQPQHF.

This chain joins TRBV3-1 (or the pseudogene TRBV3-2) and TRBJ2-5; 8 nucleotides agree with TRBD2. V trimming: 0 bases; J trimming: 6 bases; junction bases outside the gene matches: 9. Per the germline V gene, CDR1 is LGHDT and CDR2 is YNNKEL (reference sequence). CDR3 length: 16 residues. The CDR3: CASSQDASGSGKTQYF. The CDR3 DNA is TGTGCCAGCAGCCAAGATGCCAGCGGGAGTGGGAAGACCCAGTACTTC.

This clone was picked up one time. J is TRBJ2-7 and V is TRBV13; TRBD1 matches 12 bases. Per the germline V gene, CDR1 is PRHDT and CDR2 is FYEKMQ (reference sequence). The CDR3 has 14 residues. V shed 4 bases and J 7 bases; nucleotides not matched to a gene: 5. This CDR3 reads CASSSGQGAREQYF. In DNA form, the CDR3 reads TGTGCCAGCAGCTCGGGACAGGGGGCGCGGGAGCAGTACTTC.

The chain recombines TRBV6-6 with TRBJ2-5; possible D gene TRBD1, 6 bases. With 0 bases removed from V and 5 bases from J, the gap between germline ends came to 13 bases. The CDR3 loop spans 15 amino acids. The germline V gene encodes CDR1 MNHNY and CDR2 SVGAGI (reference sequence). CDR3 DNA sequence: TGTGCCAGCAGTTACTCGACGGCAGGGGAGGAGACCCAGTACTTC. Protein sequence: CASSYSTAGEETQYF.

The chain uses TRBV11-2 and TRBJ2-3; perhaps TRBD1 as D (5 bases). The CDR3 has 18 amino acids. The germline V gene has CDR1 SGHAT and CDR2 FQNNGV. V was trimmed by 4 bases and J by 3 bases, leaving 23 bases between them. CDR3 nucleotide sequence: TGTGCCAGCAGCTCGCGTGGGGCCACTCGGATTAATACAGATACGCAGTATTTT. It yields the protein CASSSRGATRINTDTQYF. The whole variable domain, remainder taken from reference TRBV11-2 and TRBJ2-3, is EAGVAQSPRYKIIEKRQSVAFWCNPISGHATLYWYQQILGQGPKLLIQFQNNGVVDDSQLPKDRFSAERLKGVDSTLKIQPAKLEDSAVYLCASSSRGATRINTDTQYFGPGTRLTVL.

This sequence joins TRBV3-1 (or the pseudogene TRBV3-2) and TRBJ1-2; 9 bases map to TRBD1. Germline V gives CDR1 LGHDT, CDR2 YNNKEL (reference sequence). This CDR3 contains 15 residues. J gave up 2 bases and V 4 bases, and 5 bases lay outside the gene matches. The CDR3 loop reads CASSPRDRENYGYTF. The CDR3 region has the DNA TGTGCCAGCAGCCCTCGGGACAGGGAAAACTATGGCTACACCTTC.

This sequence joins TRBV28 and TRBJ1-3; D is unresolved. This CDR3 has 13 amino acids. Germline V gives CDR1 MDHEN, CDR2 SYDVKM. Trimming took 2 bases from V and 4 from J, leaving 6 bases between them. The CDR3 sequence is CASSLPRGNTIYF. CDR3 sequence (DNA): TGTGCCAGCAGTTTACCCAGGGGAAACACCATATATTTT.

In its sample, this clone was seen once. The gene calls are TRBV6-4 and TRBJ2-3; D may be TRBD2 (6 bases). The CDR3 covers 13 residues. The germline V gene has CDR1 MRHNA and CDR2 SNTAGT. The V and J ends lost 3 bases and 2 bases respectively, with 6 bases between them. CDR3 amino acids: CASSERDTDTQYF. The CDR3 bases are TGTGCCAGCAGTGAGCGGGACACAGATACGCAGTATTTT.

The CDR3 sequence: CASSQADRNTEAFF. The DNA for the CDR3 is TGTGCCAGCAGCCAAGCGGACAGGAACACTGAAGCTTTCTTT. The chain employs TRBV3-1 (or the pseudogene TRBV3-2) and TRBJ1-1, with D possibly matching TRBD1 (6 bases). The germline V and J ends were trimmed by 1 base and 1 base, with 7 bases remaining between them. Germline values: CDR1 LGHDT, CDR2 YNNKEL (reference sequence). The CDR3 has 14 amino acids.

J is TRBJ2-1 and V is TRBV7-2; 10 nucleotides match TRBD2. The germline CDR1 and CDR2 sequences are SGHTA and FQGNSA. V shed 6 bases and J 8 bases; nucleotides not matched to a gene: 13. This CDR3 region has 16 residues. CDR3 in DNA: TGTGCCAGCAGTTCCGCCGCCACTAGCGGGAACTATGAGCAGTTCTTC. Protein: CASSSAATSGNYEQFF.

V is TRBV18 and J is TRBJ1-6; 7 nucleotides match TRBD1. Germline assignment: CDR1 KGHSH and CDR2 LQKENI. J lost 9 bases, V lost 3 bases, and 20 bases had no gene match. The CDR3 length is 19 residues. The CDR3 region is CASSPRMTGQMSVGSPLHF. The CDR3 DNA sequence: TGTGCCAGCTCACCGCGAATGACGGGACAGATGTCGGTGGGTTCACCCCTCCACTTT. Full variable domain (outside the CDR3, taken from reference TRBV18 and TRBJ1-6): NAGVMQNPRHLVRRRGQEARLRCSPMKGHSHVYWYRQLPEEGLKFMVYLQKENIIDESGMPKERFSAEFPKEGPSILRIQQVVRGDSAAYFCASSPRMTGQMSVGSPLHFGNGTRLTVT.

The V gene is TRBV4-3, the J gene TRBJ2-7, with TRBD1 identical over 9 bases. CDR3 length: 18 residues. The V gene's germline CDR1 is LGHNA and CDR2 YSLEER. Trimming removed 4 bases from V and 4 bases from J; junction bases left unmatched: 17. CDR3 DNA sequence: TGCGCCAGCAGCCCCTCCCACACTCGACAGGGGGGGGGTTACGAGCAGTACTTC. It specifies CASSPSHTRQGGGYEQYF.

CDR3 region: CASSSPGLAVYTGELFF. In DNA form, the CDR3 reads TGTGCCAGTAGTTCCCCCGGACTAGCGGTATACACCGGGGAGCTGTTTTTT. This chain joins TRBV19 and TRBJ2-2; 10 nucleotides match TRBD2. The CDR3 is 17 residues long. Losses at the gene ends were 5 bases for V and 3 bases for J; bases not matched to a gene: 9. Per germline, CDR1 LNHDA and CDR2 SQIVND (reference sequence).

This clone showed up just a few times. This rearrangement joins TRBV15 to TRBJ2-1; TRBD1 might be the D (5 bases). Between the trimmed V and J ends, which lost 1 base and 4 bases, there was a span of 5 bases. The CDR3 spans 13 residues. Germline V lookup: CDR1 LNHNV, CDR2 YYDKDF (reference sequence). The CDR3 region is CATSRGQYNEQFF. CDR3 DNA: TGTGCCACCAGCAGAGGACAGTACAATGAGCAGTTCTTC.

This chain links TRBV15 with TRBJ2-4, with D possibly matching TRBD1 (5 bases). The germline CDR1 and CDR2 sequences are LNHNV and YYDKDF (reference sequence). The length of the CDR3 is 16 residues. The V end lost 3 bases, the J end lost 0 bases, and 12 bases lay between the germline ends. The CDR3: CATSSRTQVAKNIQYF. The CDR3 nucleotides read TGTGCCACCAGCAGCCGGACACAGGTAGCCAAAAACATTCAGTACTTC.

The gene calls are TRBV27 and TRBJ1-5, with D possibly being TRBD1 (5 bases). In germline, CDR1 is MNHEY, CDR2 SMNVEV (reference sequence). The CDR3 is 14 amino acids. V was cut by 6 bases and J by 1 base, with 10 bases left in between. For the CDR3, the DNA is TGTGCCAGCAGGCAGGGCTACAGCAATCAGCCCCAGCATTTT. This encodes CASRQGYSNQPQHF.

The chain uses TRBV19 and TRBJ1-2; no reliable D call. CDR3 size: 14 residues. V lost 2 bases to trimming and J lost 3 bases, with 10 bases between them. From germline, CDR1 is LNHDA and CDR2 SQIVND (reference sequence). The CDR3 sequence: CASSITPRDYGYTF. For the CDR3, the DNA is TGTGCCAGTAGTATAACGCCGAGGGACTATGGCTACACCTTC.

The rearrangement joins TRBV5-8 to TRBJ1-5; 7 bases are shared with TRBD1. CDR3 length equals 15 residues. The V segment lost 4 bases and the J segment 0 bases; nucleotides outside the gene matches: 4. Germline V gives CDR1 SGHTS, CDR2 YDEGEE. CDR3 nucleotides: TGTGCCAGCAGCCGACAGGGCCTTAGCAATCAGCCCCAGCATTTT. Protein: CASSRQGLSNQPQHF. The full variable domain, completed using reference TRBV5-8 and TRBJ1-5, is EAGVTQSPTHLIKTRGQQATLRCSPISGHTSVYWYQQALGLGLQFLLWYDEGEERNRGNFPPRFSGRQFPNYSSELNVNALELEDSALYLCASSRQGLSNQPQHFGDGTRLSIL.

The chain couples TRBV19 to TRBJ1-5; no definite D call. The V gene lost 3 bases and the J gene lost 4 bases, with 13 bases spanning the gap. Per germline, CDR1 LNHDA and CDR2 SQIVND (reference sequence). The CDR3 is 15 amino acids. CDR3 DNA: TGTGCCAGTAGTATTACCTATTCGTCTAATCAGCCCCAGCATTTT. It yields the protein CASSITYSSNQPQHF.